This T cell receptor (beta chain) was captured by sequencing in a study of cytotoxic CD8 clonotypes in ibrutinib-treated CLL. Germline lookup yields CDR1 LNHDA and CDR2 SQIVND (reference sequence). This CDR3 region has 16 residues. V lost 7 bases to trimming and J lost 5 bases; unmatched junction nucleotides: 14. Using immunoSEQ multiplex PCR, the repertoire was profiled, and TCRdb retains in-frame clones only, with some absent. Altogether about 97,000 clones are present, roughly 80% being singletons, with the ten largest covering under 30%. The genes are TRBV19 and TRBJ1-5; 7 bases fit TRBD1. Sequences were derived from PBMCs, sampled after 24 months of ibrutinib treatment. The clonotype was recovered from a human donor with chronic lymphocytic leukemia. CDR3 in amino acids: CASIHTARGVDQPQHF. The CDR3 nucleotides are TGTGCCAGTATTCACACCGCCAGGGGGGTAGATCAGCCCCAGCATTTT.